This record looks at one T cell receptor (beta chain) sequence and its context. The antigen is not known. These data are taken from a study of CD8+CD57+ T cells in acquired aplastic anemia. The overall study: Average DNA yield from sorted CD4+ and CD8+ cells was approximately 3.2 ug. Notes on the study in general: Patients versus controls showed no significant CD8+ Simpson's diversity difference. Shared by patients and controls, 25 to 30 CD8+ CDR3s were abundant in patients.

The CDR3 contains 15 residues. The J segment lost 5 bases and the V segment lost 6 bases, leaving 12 bases of the junction unmatched. CDR1 and CDR2 from the germline V gene are MGHDK and SYGVNS. TCR beta VDJ and CDR3 profiling used genomic DNA as template. In TCRdb, the reads were re-called with MiXCR into one record per CDR3 protein. Of 150,000 to 200,000 distinct CDR3 sequences in the sample, more than 40% were seen once. In patients chosen for sequencing, flow cytometry had shown CD8+CD57+ cell expansion. Sequencing used sorted CD4+, CD8+, or CD8+CD57+ T cells (not recorded which) from PBMCs. The V and J genes are TRBV25-1 and TRBJ2-5; 7 bases are a match to TRBD2. This TCR was sampled from a human donor with aplastic anemia. As DNA, the CDR3 is TGTGCCAGCAGACGGGCGATGGGGGGGATGGAGACCCAGTACTTC. This sequence encodes CASRRAMGGMETQYF.